The rows below give T cell receptor beta chains drawn from one sample of a study of T cells in Graves' hyperthyroidism and ophthalmopathy. Via MiXCR, TCRdb re-called the multiplex PCR reads, giving one row per CDR3 protein. The sample includes around 240,000 distinct CDR3 sequences, roughly 15% of them seen just once. Material: blood. The receptor set was obtained from a young woman with Graves' ophthalmopathy. Each CDR3 is given with its conserved first and last residue. A D gene is named only where the DNA matches it firmly. Clone size is given as once, few or many counts, or a class when the clone is expanded.

abundance: many; d_gene: .; j_gene: TRBJ2-1; v_gene: TRBV2; CDR3aa: CASSETESSYNEQFF; CDR3nt: TGTGCCAGCAGTGAGACTGAGAGCTCCTACAATGAGCAGTTCTTC
abundance: many; d_gene: .; j_gene: TRBJ2-7; v_gene: TRBV6-1; CDR3aa: CASRLQGSYEQYF; CDR3nt: TGTGCCAGCAGGTTACAGGGCTCCTACGAGCAGTACTTC
abundance: many; d_gene: .; j_gene: TRBJ2-1; v_gene: TRBV3-1; CDR3aa: CASTRGTYNEQFF; CDR3nt: TGTGCCAGCACCCGCGGGACCTACAATGAGCAGTTCTTC
abundance: few; d_gene: TRBD1; j_gene: TRBJ2-2; v_gene: TRBV4-2; CDR3aa: CASSPRTGGAQAGELFF; CDR3nt: TGTGCCAGCAGCCCTCGGACAGGGGGCGCTCAGGCCGGGGAGCTGTTTTTT
abundance: few; d_gene: .; j_gene: TRBJ2-2; v_gene: TRBV20-1; CDR3aa: CSASMGMGELFF; CDR3nt: TGCAGTGCTAGTATGGGGATGGGGGAGCTGTTTTTT
abundance: many; d_gene: TRBD1; j_gene: TRBJ2-5; v_gene: TRBV24-1; CDR3aa: CATSDPGQGGETQYF; CDR3nt: TGTGCCACCAGTGATCCGGGACAGGGGGGAGAGACCCAGTACTTC
abundance: many; d_gene: .; j_gene: TRBJ1-1; v_gene: TRBV7-8; CDR3aa: CASSSPDGGATEAFF; CDR3nt: TGTGCCAGCAGCTCCCCCGATGGGGGGGCCACTGAAGCTTTCTTT
abundance: many; d_gene: TRBD1; j_gene: TRBJ2-7; v_gene: TRBV28; CDR3aa: CASSFLQGVGEQYF; CDR3nt: TGTGCCAGCAGTTTCCTGCAGGGGGTTGGGGAGCAGTACTTC
abundance: many; d_gene: .; j_gene: TRBJ1-2; v_gene: TRBV7-9; CDR3aa: CASSFTVNYGYTF; CDR3nt: TGTGCCAGCAGCTTCACAGTTAACTATGGCTACACCTTC
abundance: many; d_gene: .; j_gene: TRBJ2-4; v_gene: TRBV18; CDR3aa: CASTRDGNIQYF; CDR3nt: TGTGCCAGCACGCGGGACGGAAACATTCAGTACTTC
abundance: many; d_gene: TRBD1; j_gene: TRBJ1-1; v_gene: TRBV11-2; CDR3aa: CASSPTGLETEAFF; CDR3nt: TGTGCCAGCAGCCCGACAGGGCTTGAGACTGAAGCTTTCTTT
abundance: many; d_gene: .; j_gene: TRBJ2-7; v_gene: TRBV20-1; CDR3aa: CSALDTFTYEQYF; CDR3nt: TGCAGTGCTCTCGACACTTTCACCTACGAGCAGTACTTC